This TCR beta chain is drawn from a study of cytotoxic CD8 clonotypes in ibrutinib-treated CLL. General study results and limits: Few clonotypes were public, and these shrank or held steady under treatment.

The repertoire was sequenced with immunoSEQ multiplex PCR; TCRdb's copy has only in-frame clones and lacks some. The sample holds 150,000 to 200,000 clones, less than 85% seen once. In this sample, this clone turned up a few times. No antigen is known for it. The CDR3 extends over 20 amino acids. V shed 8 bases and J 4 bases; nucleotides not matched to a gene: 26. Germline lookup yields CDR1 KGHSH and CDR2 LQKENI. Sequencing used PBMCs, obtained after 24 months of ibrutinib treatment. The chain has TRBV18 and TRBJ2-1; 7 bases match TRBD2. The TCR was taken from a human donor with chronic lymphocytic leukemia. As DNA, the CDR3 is TGTGCCAGCCCACAAAACCCATTGGAGCGGGGCTCCCCACTGTACAATGAGCAGTTCTTC. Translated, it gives CASPQNPLERGSPLYNEQFF.